This entry lists 16 T cell receptor beta chains sequenced from one sample in a study of Ad26.COV2.S vaccination and SARS-CoV-2 variants. Treatment described: roughly 18 received Ad26.COV2.S at low or high dose, single or two shots; roughly five received placebo; per-sample allocation not given. Sampling took place 63 days after the first vaccine or placebo injection. TCRdb's copy holds only in-frame clones and misses some; the assay was immunoSEQ multiplex PCR. The sample lists around 450,000 clones, 75% to 95% occurring once. The source was peripheral blood, collected in a trial of Ad26.COV2.S vaccine versus placebo. These TCRs come from a person between 18 and 65 years old who received the Ad26.COV2.S COVID-19 vaccine or a placebo.

This clone is a singleton in its sample. V usage is TRBV6-5 and J usage is TRBJ2-7; the match to TRBD2 covers 12 bases. V lost 8 bases and J lost 4; bases outside the gene matches: 9. The CDR3 has 15 residues. The germline V gene has CDR1 MNHEY and CDR2 SVGAGI. The CDR3 loop reads CASVGASGRDYEQYF. CDR3 sequence (DNA): TGTGCCAGCGTCGGGGCTAGCGGGAGGGATTACGAGCAGTACTTC.

This chain joins TRBV25-1 and TRBJ2-5; a weak D match, TRBD1 (6 bases). Germline CDR1 MGHDK, CDR2 SYGVNS. Deletions cut 1 base from V and 12 bases from J, with 9 bases between. The CDR3 covers 11 residues. Written as DNA, the CDR3 is TGTGCCAGCAGTGAATGGGACATTAAGTACTTC. Its translation is CASSEWDIKYF.

The chain has TRBV7-9 and TRBJ1-4; 7 positions agree with TRBD1. Germline V gene data show CDR1 as SEHNR and CDR2 as FQNEAQ (reference sequence). CDR3 length: 16 residues. Losses at the gene ends were 0 bases for V and 5 bases for J; bases not matched to a gene: 6. The CDR3 loop reads CASSLASGTVNEKLFF. The CDR3 nucleotides read TGTGCCAGCAGCTTAGCGTCCGGGACAGTAAATGAAAAACTGTTTTTT.

In nucleotides, the CDR3 is TGTGCCAGCAGCTTATTGCAACCCCCTGGGGGCTACACCTTC. Encoded protein: CASSLLQPPGGYTF. The rearrangement links TRBV7-2 to TRBJ1-2; D uncertain. Per the germline V gene, CDR1 is SGHTA and CDR2 is FQGNSA. Trimming removed 2 bases at V and 8 bases at J, with 15 bases between. The length of the CDR3 is 14 residues.

DNA of the CDR3: TGTGCCAGCAGCCAAGGGACATCGAACACCGGGGAGCTGTTTTTT. This encodes CASSQGTSNTGELFF. The gene calls are TRBV4-2 and TRBJ2-2; D possibly corresponds to TRBD1 (5 bases). The CDR3 contains 15 residues. CDR1 is LGHNA, CDR2 YNFKEQ, per germline. Trimming took off 1 base at V and 0 bases at J, with 6 bases between the two ends.

This rearrangement joins TRBV2 to TRBJ1-2; TRBD1 might be the D (5 bases). The CDR3 contains 14 residues. Deletions cut 2 bases from V and 7 bases from J, with 14 bases between. The germline gives CDR1 SNHLY, CDR2 FYNNEI. This CDR3 reads CASSEIGAGRGYTF. The CDR3 nucleotides read TGTGCCAGCAGTGAAATTGGGGCAGGGCGTGGCTACACCTTC.

The chain is built from TRBV11-1 and TRBJ1-2; no reliable D call. This CDR3 is built from 16 residues. Germline CDR1 and CDR2: SGHAT and FQDESV (reference sequence). V was shortened by 1 base and J by 3 bases, with 15 bases between the two germline ends. CDR3: CASSLVDTGNYYGYTF. The CDR3 nucleotides read TGTGCCAGCAGCTTAGTTGACACGGGCAACTACTATGGCTACACCTTC.

There are a few counts of this clone. This chain uses TRBV2 with TRBJ1-2, with D maybe TRBD1 (6 bases). Germline CDR1 and CDR2: SNHLY and FYNNEI. This CDR3 comprises 15 residues. V shed 8 bases and J shed 8 bases, with 24 bases lying between them. CDR3 sequence reads: CASRDQGFGLGGYTF. The CDR3 DNA reads TGTGCCAGCCGGGACCAGGGGTTTGGATTGGGAGGCTACACCTTC.

Only one count was recorded for this clone. DNA of the CDR3: TGTGCCAGTAGTATAGACCTACTAGCGGGAGAGGGCGAGCAGTACTTC. Translating it yields CASSIDLLAGEGEQYF. This chain connects TRBV19 to TRBJ2-7; 11 bases fit TRBD2. The V gene end was trimmed by 0 bases and the J gene end by 6 bases; junction bases not matched to a gene: 7. Germline loops: CDR1 LNHDA, CDR2 SQIVND (reference sequence). CDR3 length: 16 amino acids.

This chain uses TRBV7-2 with TRBJ2-3, with 7 bases aligning to TRBD2. The J segment lost 3 bases and the V segment lost 3 bases, leaving 6 bases of the junction unmatched. The germline V gene has CDR1 SGHTA and CDR2 FQGNSA. This CDR3 has 15 amino acids. CDR3 amino acids: CASSLGGSGTDTQYF. The CDR3 DNA is TGTGCCAGCAGCTTGGGGGGGAGTGGGACAGATACGCAGTATTTT.

The V gene is TRBV19, the J gene TRBJ1-1; D gene unclear. The ends were cut back, 5 bases at V and 5 bases at J, with 12 bases in the middle. The germline CDR1 and CDR2 sequences are LNHDA and SQIVND (reference sequence). The CDR3 runs 13 residues. Here the CDR3 DNA reads TGTGCCAGTAGTCCTGCCCCGGGTACTGAAGCTTTCTTT. It translates to CASSPAPGTEAFF.

This sequence joins TRBV5-4 and TRBJ2-1; 8 nucleotides agree with TRBD2. CDR1 SGHNT and CDR2 YYREEE come from the germline V gene (reference sequence). This CDR3 contains 18 residues. J lost 7 bases, V lost 10 bases, and 25 bases had no gene match. In nucleotides, the CDR3 is TGTGCCTGTACAGCAGCCCGCCTCCCACTAGCGGCAGTAAATGAGCAGTTCTTC. It specifies CACTAARLPLAAVNEQFF.

The chain couples TRBV30 to TRBJ2-7, with D hard to call. The length of the CDR3 is 13 residues. Trimming pared 2 bases from V and 0 bases from J, leaving 8 bases between. The V gene's germline CDR1 is GTSNPN and CDR2 SVGIG (reference sequence). The CDR3 is CAWSPLSSYEQYF. The CDR3, as DNA: TGTGCCTGGAGTCCCCTCAGCTCCTACGAGCAGTACTTC.

The chain is built from TRBV18 and TRBJ2-7; 8 bases align to TRBD2. V lost 2 bases, J lost 6 bases, and 9 bases stayed unmatched. Germline V lookup: CDR1 KGHSH, CDR2 LQKENI. The CDR3 is made up of 15 amino acids. This CDR3 is CASSPWTGLVSEQYF. CDR3 sequence (DNA): TGTGCCAGCTCACCATGGACGGGACTAGTCTCCGAGCAGTACTTC. The complete variable domain, with remaining parts taken from reference TRBV18 and TRBJ2-7, reads NAGVMQNPRHLVRRRGQEARLRCSPMKGHSHVYWYRQLPEEGLKFMVYLQKENIIDESGMPKERFSAEFPKEGPSILRIQQVVRGDSAAYFCASSPWTGLVSEQYFGPGTRLTVT.

The J gene is TRBJ2-1, the V gene TRBV24-1, with D tentatively TRBD2 (5 bases). V lost 6 bases, J lost 6 bases, and 14 bases lay in between. CDR3 length equals 14 residues. Germline-derived CDR1 and CDR2 are KGHDR and SFDVKD. The CDR3 DNA reads as TGTGCCACCAGTTCGATTCGGGGAATCAATGAGCAGTTCTTC. The encoded protein is CATSSIRGINEQFF.

The V gene is TRBV2, the J gene TRBJ2-3, with 9 bases aligning to TRBD2. V shed 5 bases, J shed 2 bases, and the junction held 5 bases outside the gene matches. This CDR3 is 15 amino acids long. Germline CDR1 is SNHLY and CDR2 is FYNNEI. The CDR3 DNA reads as TGTGCCAGCAGTCGACTAGCGGAGGTCACAGATACGCAGTATTTT. Amino acids: CASSRLAEVTDTQYF.